These T cell receptor beta chains were read from a single sample in a study of OX40 agonist ivuxolimab in advanced cancers. Produced via immunoSEQ multiplex PCR; TCRdb's table is partial and in-frame only. The sample includes tens of thousands of clones, approximately 88% of them seen just once. The specimen comprised CD4+ or CD8+ T cells sorted from blood, sampled in a trial of the OX40 agonist ivuxolimab. All receptors derive from an adult with an advanced solid tumor such as melanoma, head and neck, liver or kidney cancer. CDR3s include the opening cysteine and the closing phenylalanine or tryptophan. D genes are given only for firm matches. Not every row has a clone size; where given, it reads once, few, many or a size class.

CDR3 DNA,CDR3 protein,clone size,D gene,J gene,V gene
TGCGCCACGCTACCGGGACATTACACAGATACGCAGTATTTT,CATLPGHYTDTQYF,-,-,TRBJ2-3,TRBV10-2
TGTGCCAGCAGCTTGTGGACTAGCGGGAGTCTCGAGACCCAGTACTTC,CASSLWTSGSLETQYF,-,TRBD2,TRBJ2-5,TRBV5-4
TGTGCCAGCAGCCCCGGGGAAGGCTACACCTTC,CASSPGEGYTF,-,-,TRBJ1-2,TRBV7-9
TGTGCCAGCAGCTTGGGTGGACTCCCCTTTGAGGGCTACACCTTC,CASSLGGLPFEGYTF,-,-,TRBJ1-2,TRBV5-6
TGTGCCAGCAGGCCCGGGACAGGGAACTCCTATAATTCACCCCTCCACTTT,CASRPGTGNSYNSPLHF,-,TRBD1,TRBJ1-6,TRBV28
TGCGCCAGCAGCCAAGTGGGGACAGGGACCCACGAGCAGTACTTC,CASSQVGTGTHEQYF,-,TRBD1,TRBJ2-7,TRBV4-1
TGTGCCAGCGGGACAGGGACCTACGAGCAGTACTTC,CASGTGTYEQYF,-,TRBD1,TRBJ2-7,TRBV9
TGTGCCAGCAGCGTAGTGGGCTTC,CASSVVGF,-,-,TRBJ2-7,TRBV9
TGTGCCAGCAGCTCACCAAGACTAGTATACGAGCAGTTCTTC,CASSSPRLVYEQFF,-,-,TRBJ2-1,TRBV7-9
TGCGCCAGCGGTGGGAGCACAGATACGCAGTATTTT,CASGGSTDTQYF,-,-,TRBJ2-3,TRBV4-1
TGTGCCAGCAGTTCAGGGGAAAGGGCGTACGAGCAGTACTTC,CASSSGERAYEQYF,-,-,TRBJ2-7,TRBV28
TGTGCCAGCAGTGCCACAGGGGGCTTCTATGGCTACACCTTC,CASSATGGFYGYTF,-,TRBD1,TRBJ1-2,TRBV2
TGTGCCAGCACCCCGGAGGGCCTATCTAACTATGGCTACACCTTC,CASTPEGLSNYGYTF,once,-,TRBJ1-2,TRBV6-1
TGTGCCAGCAGTTTCCAGGGCTCCAAAAACATTCAGTACTTC,CASSFQGSKNIQYF,-,-,TRBJ2-4,TRBV28
TGTGCCAGCAGCGTAGGAGAAGATACGCAGTATTTT,CASSVGEDTQYF,-,-,TRBJ2-3,TRBV9
TGTGCCAGCAGTTACTGGGACAGGGGTATTGGGGGCTACACCTTC,CASSYWDRGIGGYTF,-,TRBD1,TRBJ1-2,TRBV6-5
TGTGCCAGTACCCCGGAACGTCTTAATGAAAAACTGTTTTTT,CASTPERLNEKLFF,-,-,TRBJ1-4,TRBV19
TGTGCCTGGAGTGTTGGCCAGGGGCACGAGCAGTACTTC,CAWSVGQGHEQYF,-,-,TRBJ2-7,TRBV30
TGTGCCAGCGGCCGAGGGGACAGGGGTGGCTACACCTTC,CASGRGDRGGYTF,-,TRBD1,TRBJ1-2,TRBV6-5
TGTGCCAGCAGTTACGGACCCTTGAACACTGAAGCTTTCTTT,CASSYGPLNTEAFF,-,-,TRBJ1-1,TRBV6-5
TGTGCCAGTAGTATCGGTCGGGTTACCGGGGAGCTGTTTTTT,CASSIGRVTGELFF,-,-,TRBJ2-2,TRBV19
TGTGCCAGCAGCCGAACTTCAGGGGGAGAGACTGAAGCTTTCTTT,CASSRTSGGETEAFF,once,TRBD1,TRBJ1-1,TRBV13
TGTGCCAGCAGCCAAGAGGCAGGGGATAGCTACGAGCAGTACTTC,CASSQEAGDSYEQYF,-,-,TRBJ2-7,TRBV14
TGTGCCAGCAGCTTACAGGGAGTTGGCACAGATACGCAGTATTTT,CASSLQGVGTDTQYF,-,-,TRBJ2-3,TRBV9
TGTGCCAGCAGTTTGTTGGGTGTAGGCAATCAGCCCCAGCATTTT,CASSLLGVGNQPQHF,-,-,TRBJ1-5,TRBV27
TGTGCCAGCAGCGCCGGGCCAGGGTATGAAGCTTTCTTT,CASSAGPGYEAFF,few,-,TRBJ1-1,TRBV9
TGTGCCAGCAGCCCGCCCTCCTCTGAAGCTTTCTTT,CASSPPSSEAFF,-,-,TRBJ1-1,TRBV5-4
TGTGCCAGCTCACCAGCAGAAAACACTGAAGCTTTCTTT,CASSPAENTEAFF,-,-,TRBJ1-1,TRBV18
TGTGCCAGCAGTCGGGACTACTCCTACGAGCAGTACTTC,CASSRDYSYEQYF,once,TRBD2,TRBJ2-7,TRBV28
TGCGCCAGCAGCTTGGGTGAGCGGGGTCCCTACAGTGAGCAGTTCTTC,CASSLGERGPYSEQFF,-,TRBD2,TRBJ2-1,TRBV5-1